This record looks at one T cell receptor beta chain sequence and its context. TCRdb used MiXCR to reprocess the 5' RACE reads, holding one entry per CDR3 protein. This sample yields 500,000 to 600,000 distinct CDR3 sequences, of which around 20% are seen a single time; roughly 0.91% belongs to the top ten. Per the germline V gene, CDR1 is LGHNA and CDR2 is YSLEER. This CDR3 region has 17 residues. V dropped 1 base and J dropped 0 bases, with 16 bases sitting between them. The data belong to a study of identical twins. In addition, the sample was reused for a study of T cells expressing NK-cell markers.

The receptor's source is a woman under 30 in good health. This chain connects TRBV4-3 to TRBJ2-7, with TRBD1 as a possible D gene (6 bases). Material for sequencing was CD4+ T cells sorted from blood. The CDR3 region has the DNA TGCGCCAGCAGCCAAGCAATAGGTCAGGGGTACTCCTACGAGCAGTACTTC. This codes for CASSQAIGQGYSYEQYF.